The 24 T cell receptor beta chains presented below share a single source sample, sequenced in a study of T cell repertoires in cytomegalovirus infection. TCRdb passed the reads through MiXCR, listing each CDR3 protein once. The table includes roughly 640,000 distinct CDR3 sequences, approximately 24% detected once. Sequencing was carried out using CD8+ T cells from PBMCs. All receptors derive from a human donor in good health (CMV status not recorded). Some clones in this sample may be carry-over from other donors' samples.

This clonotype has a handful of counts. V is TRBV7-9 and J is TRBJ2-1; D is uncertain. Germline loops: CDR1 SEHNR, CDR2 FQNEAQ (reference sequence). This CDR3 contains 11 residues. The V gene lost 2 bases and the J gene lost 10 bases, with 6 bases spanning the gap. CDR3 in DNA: TGTGCCAGCAGCTTATTCGGGGAGCAGTTCTTC. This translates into CASSLFGEQFF.

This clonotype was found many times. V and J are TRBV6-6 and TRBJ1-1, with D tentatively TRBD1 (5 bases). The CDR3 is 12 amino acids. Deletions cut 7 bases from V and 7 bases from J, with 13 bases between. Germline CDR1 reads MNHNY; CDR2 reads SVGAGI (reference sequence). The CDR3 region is CASTDGTHEAFF. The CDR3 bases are TGTGCCAGCACCGACGGGACTCATGAAGCTTTCTTT.

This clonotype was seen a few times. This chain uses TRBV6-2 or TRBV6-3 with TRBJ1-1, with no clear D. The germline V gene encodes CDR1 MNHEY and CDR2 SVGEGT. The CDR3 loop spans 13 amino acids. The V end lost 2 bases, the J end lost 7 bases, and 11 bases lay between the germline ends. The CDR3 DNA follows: TGTGCCAGCAGTTACGGGTCAGCTGTTGAAGCTTTCTTT. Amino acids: CASSYGSAVEAFF.

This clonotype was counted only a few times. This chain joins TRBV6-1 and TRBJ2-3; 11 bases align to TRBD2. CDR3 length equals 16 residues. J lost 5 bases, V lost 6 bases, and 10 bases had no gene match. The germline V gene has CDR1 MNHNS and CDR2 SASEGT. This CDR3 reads CASRALAGGLKDTQYF. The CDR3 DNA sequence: TGTGCCAGCAGGGCCCTAGCGGGGGGTTTAAAAGATACGCAGTATTTT.

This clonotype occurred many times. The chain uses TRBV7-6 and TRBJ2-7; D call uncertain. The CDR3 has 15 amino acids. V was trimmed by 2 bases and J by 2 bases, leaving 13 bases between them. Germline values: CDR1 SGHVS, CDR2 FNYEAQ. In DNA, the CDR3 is TGTGCCAGCAGCTTAAGAGTAACGGAAACCTACGAGCAGTACTTC. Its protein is CASSLRVTETYEQYF.

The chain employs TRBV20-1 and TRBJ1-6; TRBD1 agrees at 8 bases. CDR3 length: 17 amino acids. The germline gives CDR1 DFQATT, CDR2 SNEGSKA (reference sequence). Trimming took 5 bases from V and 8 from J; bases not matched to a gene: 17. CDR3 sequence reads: CSAADRATLFLYSPLHF. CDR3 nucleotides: TGCAGTGCTGCGGACAGGGCGACGCTATTTCTTTATTCACCCCTCCACTTT.

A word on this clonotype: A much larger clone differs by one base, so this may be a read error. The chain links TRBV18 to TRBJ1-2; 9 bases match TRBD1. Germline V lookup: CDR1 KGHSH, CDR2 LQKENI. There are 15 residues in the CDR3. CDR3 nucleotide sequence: TGTACCAGCTCATCTTCGGGACAGGGCCTTTATGGCTACACCTTC. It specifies CTSSSSGQGLYGYTF. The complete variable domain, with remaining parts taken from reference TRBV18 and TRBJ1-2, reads NAGVMQNPRHLVRRRGQEARLRCSPMKGHSHVYWYRQLPEEGLKFMVYLQKENIIDESGMPKERFSAEFPKEGPSILRIQQVVRGDSAAYFCTSSSSGQGLYGYTFGSGTRLTVV.

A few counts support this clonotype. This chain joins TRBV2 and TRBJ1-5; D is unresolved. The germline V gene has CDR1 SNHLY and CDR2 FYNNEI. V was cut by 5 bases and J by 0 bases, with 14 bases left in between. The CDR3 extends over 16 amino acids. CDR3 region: CASSSSGESSNQPQHF. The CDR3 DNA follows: TGTGCCAGCAGTTCCTCGGGAGAGAGTAGCAATCAGCCCCAGCATTTT.

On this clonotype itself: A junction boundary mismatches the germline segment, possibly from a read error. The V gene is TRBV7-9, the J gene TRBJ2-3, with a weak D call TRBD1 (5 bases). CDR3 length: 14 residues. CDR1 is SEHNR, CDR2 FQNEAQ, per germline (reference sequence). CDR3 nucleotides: TGTGCCAGCAGCTTAAGGGCGGTCACAGGTACGCAGTATTTT. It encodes CASSLRAVTGTQYF. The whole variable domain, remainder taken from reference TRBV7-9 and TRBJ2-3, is DTGVSQNPRHKITKRGQNVTFRCDPISEHNRLYWYRQTLGQGPEFLTYFQNEAQLEKSRLLSDRFSAERPKGSFSTLEIQRTEQGDSAMYLCASSLRAVTGTQYFGPGTRLTVL.

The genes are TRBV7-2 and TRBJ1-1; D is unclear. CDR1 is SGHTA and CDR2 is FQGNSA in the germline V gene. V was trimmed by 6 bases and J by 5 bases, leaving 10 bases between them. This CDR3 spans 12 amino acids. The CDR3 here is CASRPTSTEAFF. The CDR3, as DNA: TGTGCCAGCAGGCCGACGTCGACTGAAGCTTTCTTT.

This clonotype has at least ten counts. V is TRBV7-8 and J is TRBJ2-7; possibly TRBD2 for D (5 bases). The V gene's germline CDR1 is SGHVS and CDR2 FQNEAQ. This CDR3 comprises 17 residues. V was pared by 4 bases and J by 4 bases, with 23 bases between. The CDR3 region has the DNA TGTGCCAGCAGCTCTGACCCCTGGCTAGCCGATAGGTACGAGCAGTACTTC. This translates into CASSSDPWLADRYEQYF.

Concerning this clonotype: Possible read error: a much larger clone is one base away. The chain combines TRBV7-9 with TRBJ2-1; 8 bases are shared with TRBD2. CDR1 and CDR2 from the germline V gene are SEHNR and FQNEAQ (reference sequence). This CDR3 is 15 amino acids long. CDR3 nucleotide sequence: TGTGCCAACAGCCCGACGGGCGGGGGGTACAATGAGCAGTTCTTC. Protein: CANSPTGGGYNEQFF.

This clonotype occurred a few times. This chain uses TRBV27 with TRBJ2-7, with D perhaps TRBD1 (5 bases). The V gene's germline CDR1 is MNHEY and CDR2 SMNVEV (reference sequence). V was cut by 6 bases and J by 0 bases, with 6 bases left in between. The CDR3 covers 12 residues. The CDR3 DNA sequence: TGTGCCAGCAGAAGGGGCTCCTACGAGCAGTACTTC. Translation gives CASRRGSYEQYF.

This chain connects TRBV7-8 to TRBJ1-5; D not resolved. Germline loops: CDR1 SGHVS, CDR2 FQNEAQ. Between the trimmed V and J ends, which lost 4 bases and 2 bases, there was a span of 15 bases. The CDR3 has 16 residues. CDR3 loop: CASSSGWQQGNQPQHF. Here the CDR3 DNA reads TGTGCCAGCAGCTCGGGCTGGCAGCAGGGCAATCAGCCCCAGCATTTT. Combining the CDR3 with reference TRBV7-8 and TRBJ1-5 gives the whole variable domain GAGVSQSPRYKVAKRGQDVALRCDPISGHVSLFWYQQALGQGPEFLTYFQNEAQLDKSGLPSDRFFAERPEGSVSTLKIQRTQQEDSAVYLCASSSGWQQGNQPQHFGDGTRLSIL.

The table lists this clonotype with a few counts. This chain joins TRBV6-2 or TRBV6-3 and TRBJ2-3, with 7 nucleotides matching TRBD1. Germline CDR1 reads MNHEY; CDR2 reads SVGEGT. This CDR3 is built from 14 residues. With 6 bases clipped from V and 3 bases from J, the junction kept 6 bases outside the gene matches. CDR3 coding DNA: TGTGCCAGCAGCATCCGACAGGGTACAGATACGCAGTATTTT. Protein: CASSIRQGTDTQYF.

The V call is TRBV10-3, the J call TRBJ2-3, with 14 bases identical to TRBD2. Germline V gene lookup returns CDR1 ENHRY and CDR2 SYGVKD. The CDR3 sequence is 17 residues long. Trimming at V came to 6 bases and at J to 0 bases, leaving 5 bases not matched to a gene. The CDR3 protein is CAIRTGLAGASTDTQYF. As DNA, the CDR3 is TGTGCCATCAGGACGGGACTAGCGGGGGCTAGCACAGATACGCAGTATTTT.

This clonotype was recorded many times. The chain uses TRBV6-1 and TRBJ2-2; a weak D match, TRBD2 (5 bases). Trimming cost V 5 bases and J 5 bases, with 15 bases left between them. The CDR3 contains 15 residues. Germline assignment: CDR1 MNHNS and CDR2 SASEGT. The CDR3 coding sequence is TGTGCCAGCAGTCCCGACTACCCGGGGACCGGGGAGCTGTTTTTT. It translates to CASSPDYPGTGELFF.

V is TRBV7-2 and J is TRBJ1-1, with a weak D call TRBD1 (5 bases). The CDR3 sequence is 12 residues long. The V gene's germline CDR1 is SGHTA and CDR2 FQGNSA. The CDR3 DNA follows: TGTGTCAACAGAACAGGGAACACTGAAGCTTTCTTT. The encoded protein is CVNRTGNTEAFF.

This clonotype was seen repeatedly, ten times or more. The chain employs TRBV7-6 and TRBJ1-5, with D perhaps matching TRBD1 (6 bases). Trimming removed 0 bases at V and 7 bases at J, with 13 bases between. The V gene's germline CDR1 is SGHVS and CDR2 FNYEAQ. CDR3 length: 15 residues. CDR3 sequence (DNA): TGTGCCAGCAGCTTAGCCGCCAGGGGCGACCAGCCCCAGCATTTT. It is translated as CASSLAARGDQPQHF.

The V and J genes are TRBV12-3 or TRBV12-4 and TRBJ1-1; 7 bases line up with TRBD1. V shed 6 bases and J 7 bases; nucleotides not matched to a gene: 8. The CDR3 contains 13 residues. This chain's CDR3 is CASRPDRADEAFF. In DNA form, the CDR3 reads TGTGCCAGCAGGCCCGACAGGGCCGATGAAGCTTTCTTT.

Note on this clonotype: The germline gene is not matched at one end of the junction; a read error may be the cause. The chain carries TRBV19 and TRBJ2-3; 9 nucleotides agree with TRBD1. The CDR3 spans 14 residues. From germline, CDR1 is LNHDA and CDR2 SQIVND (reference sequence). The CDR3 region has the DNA TGTACCAGTAGGCCGGGACAGGGAACAGATACGCAGTATTTT. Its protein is CTSRPGQGTDTQYF. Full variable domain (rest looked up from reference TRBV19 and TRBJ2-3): DGGITQSPKYLFRKEGQNVTLSCEQNLNHDAMYWYRQDPGQGLRLIYYSQIVNDFQKGDIAEGYSVSREKKESFPLTVTSAQKNPTAFYLCTSRPGQGTDTQYFGPGTRLTVL.

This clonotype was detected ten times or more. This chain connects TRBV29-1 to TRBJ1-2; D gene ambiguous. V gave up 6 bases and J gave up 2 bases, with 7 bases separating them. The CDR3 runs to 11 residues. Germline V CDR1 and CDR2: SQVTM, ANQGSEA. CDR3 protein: CSVPDNYGYTF. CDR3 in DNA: TGCAGCGTGCCCGACAACTATGGCTACACCTTC.

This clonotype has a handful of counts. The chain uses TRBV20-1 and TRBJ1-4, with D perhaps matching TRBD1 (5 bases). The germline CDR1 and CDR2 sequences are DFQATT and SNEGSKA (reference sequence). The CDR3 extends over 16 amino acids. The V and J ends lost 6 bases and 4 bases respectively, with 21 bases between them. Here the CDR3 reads CSANMGWGGLNEKLFF. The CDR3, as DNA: TGCAGTGCCAACATGGGTTGGGGCGGGCTTAATGAAAAACTGTTTTTT.

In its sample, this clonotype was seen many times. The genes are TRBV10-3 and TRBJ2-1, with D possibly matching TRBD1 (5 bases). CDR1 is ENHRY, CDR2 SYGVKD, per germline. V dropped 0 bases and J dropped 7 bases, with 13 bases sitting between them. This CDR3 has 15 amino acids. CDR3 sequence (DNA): TGTGCCATCAGTGAGTCGGGCCAGAAGGGGAATGAGCAGTTCTTC. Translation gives CAISESGQKGNEQFF.